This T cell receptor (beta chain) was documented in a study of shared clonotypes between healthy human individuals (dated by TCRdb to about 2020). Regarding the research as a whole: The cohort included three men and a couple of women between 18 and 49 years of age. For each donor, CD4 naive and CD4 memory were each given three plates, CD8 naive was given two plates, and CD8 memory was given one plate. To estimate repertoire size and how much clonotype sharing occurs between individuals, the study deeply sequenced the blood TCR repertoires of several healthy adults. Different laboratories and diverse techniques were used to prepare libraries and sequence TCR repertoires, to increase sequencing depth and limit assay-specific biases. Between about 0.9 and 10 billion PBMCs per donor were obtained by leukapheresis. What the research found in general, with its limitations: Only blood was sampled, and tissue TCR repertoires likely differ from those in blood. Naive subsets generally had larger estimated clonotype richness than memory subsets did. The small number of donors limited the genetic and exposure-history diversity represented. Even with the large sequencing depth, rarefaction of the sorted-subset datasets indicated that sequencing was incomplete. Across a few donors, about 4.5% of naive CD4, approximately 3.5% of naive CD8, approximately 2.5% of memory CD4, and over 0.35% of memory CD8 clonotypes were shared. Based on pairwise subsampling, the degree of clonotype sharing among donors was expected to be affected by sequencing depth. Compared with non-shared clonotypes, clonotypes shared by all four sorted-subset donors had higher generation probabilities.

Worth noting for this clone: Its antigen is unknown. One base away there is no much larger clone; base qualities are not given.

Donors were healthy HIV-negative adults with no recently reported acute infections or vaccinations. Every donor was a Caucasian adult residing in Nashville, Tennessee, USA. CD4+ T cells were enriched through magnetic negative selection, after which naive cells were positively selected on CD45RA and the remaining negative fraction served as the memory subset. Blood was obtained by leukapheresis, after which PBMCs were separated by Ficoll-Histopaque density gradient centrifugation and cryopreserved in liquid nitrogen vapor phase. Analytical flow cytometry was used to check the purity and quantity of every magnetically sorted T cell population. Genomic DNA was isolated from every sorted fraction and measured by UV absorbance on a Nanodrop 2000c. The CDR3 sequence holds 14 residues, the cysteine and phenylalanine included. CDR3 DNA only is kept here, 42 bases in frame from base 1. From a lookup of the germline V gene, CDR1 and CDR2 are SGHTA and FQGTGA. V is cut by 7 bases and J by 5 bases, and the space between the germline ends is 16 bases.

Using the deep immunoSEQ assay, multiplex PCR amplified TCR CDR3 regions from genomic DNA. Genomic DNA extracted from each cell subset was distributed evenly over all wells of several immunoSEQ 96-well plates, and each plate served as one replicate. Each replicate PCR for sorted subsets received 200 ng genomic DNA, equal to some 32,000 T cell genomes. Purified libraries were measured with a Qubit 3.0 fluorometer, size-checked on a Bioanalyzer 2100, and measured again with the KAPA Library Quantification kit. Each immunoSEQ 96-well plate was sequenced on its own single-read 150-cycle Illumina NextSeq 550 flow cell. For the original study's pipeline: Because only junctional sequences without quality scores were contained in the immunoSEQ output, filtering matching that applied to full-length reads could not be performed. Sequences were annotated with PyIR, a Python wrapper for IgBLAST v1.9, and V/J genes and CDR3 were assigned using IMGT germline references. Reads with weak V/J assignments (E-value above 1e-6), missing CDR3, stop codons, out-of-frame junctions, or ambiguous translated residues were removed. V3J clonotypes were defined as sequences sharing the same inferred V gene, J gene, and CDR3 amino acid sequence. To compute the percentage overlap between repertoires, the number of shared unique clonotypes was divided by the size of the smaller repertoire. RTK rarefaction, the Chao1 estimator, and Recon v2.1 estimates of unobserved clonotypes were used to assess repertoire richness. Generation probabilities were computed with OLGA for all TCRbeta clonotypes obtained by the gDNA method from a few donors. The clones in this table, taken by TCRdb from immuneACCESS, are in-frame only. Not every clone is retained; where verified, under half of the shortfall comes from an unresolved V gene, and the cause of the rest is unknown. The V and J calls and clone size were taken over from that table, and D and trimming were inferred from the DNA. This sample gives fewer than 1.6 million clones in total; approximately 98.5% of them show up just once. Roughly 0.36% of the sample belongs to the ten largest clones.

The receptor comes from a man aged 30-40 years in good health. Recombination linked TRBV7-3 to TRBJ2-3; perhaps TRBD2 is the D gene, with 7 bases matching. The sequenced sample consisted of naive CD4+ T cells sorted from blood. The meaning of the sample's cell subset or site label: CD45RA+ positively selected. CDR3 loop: CASTPGGGQDTQYF. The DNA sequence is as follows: TGTGCCAGCACCCCCGGCGGGGGACAAGATACGCAGTATTTT.